The 21 T cell receptor beta chains in this list originate from one sample, sequenced in a study of graft-versus-host responses after intestinal transplantation. No antigen is known for these receptors. Profiled with immunoSEQ multiplex PCR; TCRdb holds only in-frame clones, not every one. The sample has approximately 89,000 clones, approximately 92% seen once. This specimen was unstimulated CD8+ T cells sorted from spleen or lymph node cells, taken before transplant. These receptors all come from a human donor who was the organ donor for an intestinal transplant.

V and J are TRBV27 and TRBJ1-2; 10 bases agree with TRBD1. The V segment lost 2 bases and the J segment 5 bases; nucleotides outside the gene matches: 5. In germline, CDR1 is MNHEY, CDR2 SMNVEV (reference sequence). The length of the CDR3 is 15 residues. The CDR3 coding sequence is TGTGCCAGCAGTTTAATGGGACAGGGGAGGTATGGCTACACCTTC. This translates into CASSLMGQGRYGYTF.

J is TRBJ2-1 and V is TRBV28, with D possibly TRBD2 on 6 matching bases. V was pared by 3 bases and J by 5 bases, with 17 bases between. The CDR3 has 16 amino acids. Germline V gives CDR1 MDHEN, CDR2 SYDVKM. The DNA for the CDR3 is TGTGCCAGCAGTTTTCCCGCGGAACTAGCTGACAATGAGCAGTTCTTC. Amino acids: CASSFPAELADNEQFF.

The J gene is TRBJ2-5, the V gene TRBV5-6; possible D gene TRBD1, 6 bases. Germline V CDR1 and CDR2: SGHDT, YYEEEE. V lost 0 bases and J 1 base, leaving 13 bases between the germline ends. This CDR3 spans 16 amino acids. DNA for the CDR3: TGTGCCAGCAGCTTGGAGGGTCAGGGGTTCCAAGAGACCCAGTACTTC. Its protein product is CASSLEGQGFQETQYF.

The V gene is TRBV7-2, the J gene TRBJ2-3; TRBD2 might be the D (6 bases). Germline CDR1 and CDR2: SGHTA and FQGNSA. The CDR3 loop spans 16 amino acids. Trimming pared 1 base from V and 2 bases from J, leaving 13 bases between. Written as DNA, the CDR3 is TGTGCCAGCAGCTTAGGGGGGACTTACTACACAGATACGCAGTATTTT. The encoded protein is CASSLGGTYYTDTQYF. The full variable domain, rest sourced from reference TRBV7-2 and TRBJ2-3, is GAGVSQSPSNKVTEKGKDVELRCDPISGHTALYWYRQSLGQGLEFLIYFQGNSAPDKSGLPSDRFSAERTGGSVSTLTIQRTQQEDSAVYLCASSLGGTYYTDTQYFGPGTRLTVL.

The rearrangement uses TRBV5-4 and TRBJ2-7; possible D gene TRBD2, 5 bases. Germline CDR1 is SGHNT and CDR2 is YYREEE (reference sequence). Trimming left V 1 base short and J 2 bases short, with 10 bases between. The CDR3 extends over 14 amino acids. This chain's CDR3 is CASSLSGGTYEQYF. As DNA, the CDR3 is TGTGCCAGCAGCTTGAGCGGCGGAACCTACGAGCAGTACTTC.

This clone occurred once. The rearrangement links TRBV7-2 to TRBJ2-7, with 9 bases identical to TRBD1. Losses at the gene ends were 1 base for V and 5 bases for J; bases not matched to a gene: 12. This CDR3 contains 17 residues. The germline V gene encodes CDR1 SGHTA and CDR2 FQGNSA. This CDR3 is CASSLGWGGTGYNEQYF. Written as DNA, the CDR3 is TGTGCCAGCAGCTTAGGGTGGGGGGGGACAGGGTACAACGAGCAGTACTTC.

The V and J genes are TRBV29-1 and TRBJ2-7; 11 bases are a match to TRBD1. Per germline, CDR1 SQVTM and CDR2 ANQGSEA. With 3 bases clipped from V and 9 bases from J, the junction kept 7 bases outside the gene matches. The CDR3 spans 13 residues. The CDR3, as DNA: TGCAGCGTTGAGCCAGGACAGGGGGCAAGGCAGTACTTC. Encoded protein: CSVEPGQGARQYF.

The V and J genes are TRBV12-5 and TRBJ1-6; the D gene is possibly TRBD1 (6 bases). The germline V gene encodes CDR1 LGHNT and CDR2 FRNRAP. The CDR3 consists of 13 residues. Trimming removed 9 bases from V and 16 bases from J, with 22 bases in between. Written as DNA, the CDR3 is TGTGCTAGCGGTCCAGGGGACGTGGCCGGGCTCCACTTT. It translates to CASGPGDVAGLHF.

This clone was counted a single time. The chain employs TRBV2 and TRBJ1-1; TRBD1 is a possible D gene (5 bases). V shed 7 bases and J shed 4 bases, with 16 bases lying between them. Germline assignment: CDR1 SNHLY and CDR2 FYNNEI. This CDR3 comprises 14 residues. In nucleotides, the CDR3 is TGTGCCAGCACAGACGGGGGAGGAGGCACTGAAGCTTTCTTT. This translates into CASTDGGGGTEAFF.

The chain joins TRBV18 to TRBJ2-6, with D perhaps TRBD1 (5 bases). Trimming took 5 bases from V and 5 from J, leaving 25 bases between them. In germline, CDR1 is KGHSH, CDR2 LQKENI. This CDR3 region has 19 residues. The CDR3 DNA sequence: TGTGCCAGCTCAGGGCCGAAGGACATTTACAAAAGTCGGGCCAACGTCCTGACTTTC. This sequence encodes CASSGPKDIYKSRANVLTF. The whole variable domain, filled in from reference TRBV18 and TRBJ2-6, reads NAGVMQNPRHLVRRRGQEARLRCSPMKGHSHVYWYRQLPEEGLKFMVYLQKENIIDESGMPKERFSAEFPKEGPSILRIQQVVRGDSAAYFCASSGPKDIYKSRANVLTFGAGSRLTVL.

This clone was seen more than once but under ten times. The J gene is TRBJ2-1, the V gene TRBV9, with 7 positions matching TRBD2. Germline trimming cut 0 bases from V and 1 base from J; bases unmatched to any gene: 4. The CDR3 runs to 16 residues. The germline CDR1 and CDR2 sequences are SGDLS and YYNGEE. CDR3 residues: CASSVDGRSSYNEQFF. The CDR3, as DNA: TGTGCCAGCAGCGTAGACGGGAGGTCATCCTACAATGAGCAGTTCTTC.

The chain couples TRBV7-8 to TRBJ2-3, with 7 bases fitting TRBD1. The CDR3 loop spans 15 amino acids. Germline V gene sequence: CDR1 SGHVS, CDR2 FQNEAQ. V was clipped by 7 bases and J by 5 bases; unmatched bases: 12. The CDR3 sequence is CASTVWQGDLDTQYF. The CDR3 DNA is TGTGCCAGCACCGTTTGGCAGGGGGATTTAGATACGCAGTATTTT.

The rearrangement uses TRBV5-6 and TRBJ2-7; D is possibly TRBD2 (6 bases). This CDR3 spans 16 amino acids. Trimming removed 4 bases from V and 3 bases from J, with 20 bases in between. Germline CDR1 reads SGHDT; CDR2 reads YYEEEE. The CDR3 DNA reads as TGTGCCAGCAGCGGGACGCCCAGGGACTCCAACTACGAGCAGTACTTC. Its translation: CASSGTPRDSNYEQYF.

This sequence joins TRBV19 and TRBJ2-1; the match to TRBD2 covers 15 bases. Losses at the gene ends were 6 bases for V and 15 bases for J; bases not matched to a gene: 12. CDR3 size: 15 residues. Germline V gene sequence: CDR1 LNHDA, CDR2 SQIVND (reference sequence). The CDR3 loop is CASSPRTSGGAGGFF. In nucleotides, the CDR3 is TGTGCCAGTAGCCCGCGGACTAGCGGGGGGGCCGGGGGGTTCTTC. The full variable domain, with the rest looked up from reference TRBV19 and TRBJ2-1, is DGGITQSPKYLFRKEGQNVTLSCEQNLNHDAMYWYRQDPGQGLRLIYYSQIVNDFQKGDIAEGYSVSREKKESFPLTVTSAQKNPTAFYLCASSPRTSGGAGGFFGPGTRLTVL.

This rearrangement joins TRBV7-6 to TRBJ2-1, with 11 bases aligning to TRBD2. V shed 8 bases, J shed 3 bases, and the junction held 12 bases outside the gene matches. CDR3 length equals 17 residues. Germline CDR1 reads SGHVS; CDR2 reads FNYEAQ. The CDR3 sequence is CASGTKTSGEHYNEQFF. CDR3 nucleotides: TGTGCCAGCGGAACCAAGACTAGCGGGGAGCACTACAATGAGCAGTTCTTC.

The chain links TRBV5-4 to TRBJ2-1; 10 bases line up with TRBD2. Looked up from germline, CDR1 is SGHNT and CDR2 is YYREEE (reference sequence). CDR3 length equals 20 residues. The junction had 18 bases not matched to a gene; V was cut back by 0 bases and J by 6 bases. CDR3 DNA sequence: TGTGCCAGCAGCTTGGCCCTAAGCGGGAGGGCCCGGGTTTTTGTCAATGAGCAGTTCTTC. Amino acids: CASSLALSGRARVFVNEQFF.

The rearrangement links TRBV19 to TRBJ2-1, with 7 nucleotides matching TRBD2. V lost 5 bases to trimming and J lost 5 bases; unmatched junction nucleotides: 12. This CDR3 region has 16 residues. The germline CDR1 and CDR2 sequences are LNHDA and SQIVND (reference sequence). The CDR3 nucleotides read TGTGCCAGTAGTGGTCCCCGTGGCGGGGGACACAATGAGCAGTTCTTC. Protein sequence: CASSGPRGGGHNEQFF.

The chain employs TRBV9 and TRBJ2-3; 10 bases map to TRBD1. Germline loops: CDR1 SGDLS, CDR2 YYNGEE. With V trimmed by 4 bases and J by 4 bases, 3 bases remained unmatched. The CDR3 has 14 residues. The CDR3 sequence is CASSPGQGADTQYF. DNA of the CDR3: TGTGCCAGCAGCCCCGGACAGGGGGCAGATACGCAGTATTTT.

The chain employs TRBV7-3 and TRBJ2-1, with TRBD2 matching 10 bases. V dropped 4 bases and J dropped 5; count of bases not matched to a gene: 11. Germline values: CDR1 SGHTA, CDR2 FQGTGA. The CDR3 extends over 17 amino acids. For the CDR3, the DNA is TGTGCCAGCAGCTCCCACCCCCTCCTAGCGGGGGACAATGAGCAGTTCTTC. This sequence encodes CASSSHPLLAGDNEQFF.

The genes are TRBV6-5 and TRBJ2-1; D is undetermined. Per the germline V gene, CDR1 is MNHEY and CDR2 is SVGAGI. Trimming took off 0 bases at V and 5 bases at J, with 5 bases between the two ends. The CDR3 covers 13 residues. DNA for the CDR3: TGTGCCAGCAGTTACTCCGCGGACAATGAGCAGTTCTTC. Protein product: CASSYSADNEQFF.

This chain connects TRBV28 to TRBJ2-1, with TRBD1 matching 7 bases. CDR1 and CDR2 (germline): MDHEN, SYDVKM. The CDR3 totals 14 residues. V shed 8 bases and J 2 bases; nucleotides not matched to a gene: 6. The chain's CDR3 is CASRPGTAYNEQFF. The CDR3 DNA reads TGTGCCAGCCGACCCGGGACAGCCTACAATGAGCAGTTCTTC.